This T cell receptor beta chain was obtained from a study of blood T cell repertoires in COVID-19. Trimming stripped 0 bases from V and 4 bases from J, with 7 bases between. Germline assignment: CDR1 SGHRS and CDR2 YFSETQ. This CDR3 region has 14 residues. The assay was immunoSEQ multiplex PCR, and TCRdb's table has in-frame clones only and misses some. Among around 200,000 clones listed, 65% to 90% were seen once. The material sequenced was peripheral blood. This receptor was identified in a man aged 50-60 years with acute or convalescent COVID-19. The rearrangement uses TRBV5-1 and TRBJ1-4; D is perhaps TRBD1 (6 bases). The CDR3: CASSLGQVNEKLFF. In DNA form, the CDR3 reads TGCGCCAGCAGCTTGGGACAGGTTAATGAAAAACTGTTTTTT.